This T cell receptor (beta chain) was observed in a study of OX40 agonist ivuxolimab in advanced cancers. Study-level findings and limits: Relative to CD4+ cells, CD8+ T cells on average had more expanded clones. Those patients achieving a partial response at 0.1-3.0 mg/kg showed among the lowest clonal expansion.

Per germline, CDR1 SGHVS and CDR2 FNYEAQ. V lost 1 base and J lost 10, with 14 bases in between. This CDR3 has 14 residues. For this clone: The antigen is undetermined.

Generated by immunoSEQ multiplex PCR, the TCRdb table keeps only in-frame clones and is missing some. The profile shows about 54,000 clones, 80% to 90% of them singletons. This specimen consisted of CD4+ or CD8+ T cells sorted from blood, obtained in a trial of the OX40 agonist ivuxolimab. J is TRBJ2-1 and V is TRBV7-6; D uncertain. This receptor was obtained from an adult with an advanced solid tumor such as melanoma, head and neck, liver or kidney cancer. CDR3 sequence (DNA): TGTGCCAGCAGCTTAGGGCAGGTGGTGGGGGAGCAGTTCTTC. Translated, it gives CASSLGQVVGEQFF.